This T cell receptor beta chain was captured by sequencing in a study of blood T cells in healthy people across ages (dated by TCRdb to 2014 to 2015). With regard to the full study: Template switching captured roughly one uniquely barcoded TCR beta cDNA molecule per two T cells in model experiments. The study measured age-related changes in TCR beta repertoire diversity using deep sequencing normalized with unique cDNA molecular identifiers. The donors were divided into four age groups: young (average roughly 15 years), middle-aged (under 40), aged (about 60) and long-lived (approximately 74). To avoid experimental bias, donors of different ages were distributed randomly across sequencing lanes. The study analyzed two additional independent replicas of 1 million unique cDNA reads from the same blood draw for two donors, one aged 18 to 30 and one aged 80 or older. General conclusions and limits of the study: Compared with the aged group, more naive CD4+ T cells, fewer expanded clones and increased TCR diversity were shown by the long-lived group, suggesting age selection. Estimates of total diversity based on one million sequenced T cells were considered lower bounds and underestimates. Observed TCR beta diversity per million T cells fell roughly linearly with age, and a significant reduction was already apparent by age approximately 41. The CMV infection status of donors was not known, potentially confounding age-related changes in expanded clonotypes. Observed TCR beta diversity correlated strongly with the percentage of naive T cells measured by flow cytometry. Bulk unsorted PBMC profiling prevented conclusive comparison of naive and antigen-experienced compartments.

The donors were roughly 39 Caucasian individuals from Russia, aged roughly 6 to 100 years, who were systemically healthy. Ten milliliters of peripheral blood were drawn from each donor into EDTA-treated Vacutainer tubes. Ficoll-Paque density-gradient centrifugation was used to isolate PBMCs, with at least 6.5 million obtained per sample. Trizol reagent was used to extract total RNA from the PBMCs, yielding at least 6 micrograms per sample. The percentages of naive CD45RAhigh/CD27high T cells were determined by flow cytometry on a PBMC aliquot from every donor. The library came from 5' RACE. Instrument used: Illumina HiSeq 2500. A second roughly 6 to 12 cycle PCR used a sample-barcoded 5' primer and a J-beta primer mix. A unique molecular identifier was introduced onto each TCR beta cDNA molecule by a template-switch 5' adaptor carrying 12 random nucleotides. At least 2.5 million CDR3-containing paired-end reads were obtained from each sample. The Mint cDNA synthesis kit, primed by a TRBC-specific oligonucleotide, was used to synthesize first-strand cDNA from all RNA. Following uracil-DNA glycosylase treatment, all cDNA underwent a first 18-cycle PCR with the universal primers M1SS and BC2_uni_R. Per the original workflow: For normalization, 1 million high-quality reads, each with a distinct molecular identifier, were randomly selected from each sample. Reads with shared molecular identifiers were discarded instead of being binned into consensus sequences. MiTCR, run with a Q25 quality threshold and the strictest error-elimination algorithm, handled CDR3 identification, clonotype clustering and error correction. A nonparametric unseen species model using Euler transformation provided a lower-bound estimate of total TCR beta diversity. Clones were called with MiXCR by TCRdb after fastp trimmed the public reads at Q25, and only in-frame beta chains were retained. Each record represents a unique CDR3 protein, reported with the most common genes and DNA among its rows. Here the V and J calls rest on TCRdb's processing, not on the authors' analysis. For this sample there are about 1.7 million distinct CDR3 sequences; over 25% appear just once. The ten largest clones take up roughly 8% of the sample.

In this sample, this clonotype turned up a few times. Its antigen has not been determined. Qualities for individual bases were not recorded, and no much larger clone is one base off. The germline V gene yields SGHRS for CDR1 and YFSETQ for CDR2. The CDR3 spans 16 residues, from the cysteine through the phenylalanine. Only CDR3 DNA is held: 48 bases, read in frame from base 1. After removal of 4 bases from V and 7 bases from J, the junction retains 13 bases not matched to a gene. The chain couples TRBV5-1 to TRBJ2-1, with 8 bases aligning to TRBD2. Input material: blood. This clonotype originated in a young woman in good health. The DNA sequence is TGCGCCAGCAGCCCTGGGGGTAGCGGGGCCCAAAATGAGCAGTTCTTC. This encodes CASSPGGSGAQNEQFF.